The clone carrying this TCR beta chain came up once. The source of the sample is a study of blood T cell repertoires in COVID-19. Across the whole study: Samples came from the United States, Italy and Spain, spanning acute and convalescent COVID-19.

Authors' data handling: Reference gene primer amplification in the assay estimated nucleated cell counts. TCRdb's copy holds only in-frame clones and misses some; the assay was immunoSEQ multiplex PCR. V and J calls and clone size come straight from that table; D and trimming were deduced from the DNA. Seen here are about 300,000 clones, roughly 85% observed once, and the top ten hold roughly 2%. The study assigned cohorts using participant-reported clinical history. Two negative PCRs, clearance, or symptom resolution characterized the recovered Cohort 3 donors. The CDR3 covers 17 residues. Looked up from germline, CDR1 is SGHTA and CDR2 is FQGTGA. Germline trimming cut 1 base from V and 0 bases from J; bases unmatched to any gene: 5.

The TCR sequence derives from a man in his thirties or forties who had recovered from COVID-19. The specimen was PBMCs or T cells enriched from blood (not recorded which). This chain uses TRBV7-3 with TRBJ1-1; 10 nucleotides agree with TRBD1. CDR3 nucleotides: TGTGCCAGCAGCTTAAAGGGGACAGGGGTCATGAACACTGAAGCTTTCTTT. It encodes CASSLKGTGVMNTEAFF.